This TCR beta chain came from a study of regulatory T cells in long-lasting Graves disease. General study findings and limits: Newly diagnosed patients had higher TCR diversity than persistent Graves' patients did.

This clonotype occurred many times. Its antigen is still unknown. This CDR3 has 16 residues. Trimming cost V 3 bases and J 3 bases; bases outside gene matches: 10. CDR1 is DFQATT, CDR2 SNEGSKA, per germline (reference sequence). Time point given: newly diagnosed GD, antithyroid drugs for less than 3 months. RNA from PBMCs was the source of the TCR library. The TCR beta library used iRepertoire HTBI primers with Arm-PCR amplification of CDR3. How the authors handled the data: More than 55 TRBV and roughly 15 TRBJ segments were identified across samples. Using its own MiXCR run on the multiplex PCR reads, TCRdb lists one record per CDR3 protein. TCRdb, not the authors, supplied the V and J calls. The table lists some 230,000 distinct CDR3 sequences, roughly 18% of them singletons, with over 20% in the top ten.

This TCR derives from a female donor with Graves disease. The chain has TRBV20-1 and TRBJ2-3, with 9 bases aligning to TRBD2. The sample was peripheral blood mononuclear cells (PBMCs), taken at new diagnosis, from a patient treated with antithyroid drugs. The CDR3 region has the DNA TGCAGTGCTAGCGCACAGGCTAGCGGGAAAACAGATACGCAGTATTTT. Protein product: CSASAQASGKTDTQYF.